This T cell receptor beta chain derives from a study of T cell responses to AZD1222 COVID-19 vaccine. Findings and caveats of the study: Spike-spanning, vaccine-associated CD4 TCRs were dominant at 160-218 and 743-854. Repertoires in all cases were sampled only once the peak T cell response had passed.

Sequencing used immunoSEQ multiplex PCR; TCRdb keeps in-frame clones, though not all of them. Of 50,000 to 65,000 clones in the sample, around 90% were seen once. Trimming removed 0 bases from V and 0 bases from J, with 8 bases in between. The germline CDR1 and CDR2 sequences are SGHNT and YYREEE (reference sequence). The CDR3 runs 15 residues. About this clone itself: The antigen is not known.

Sequenced here: peripheral blood, sampled on day 0 of AZD1222 vaccination. The TCR was taken from an adult in good health. The chain links TRBV5-4 to TRBJ2-3; tentative D call: TRBD1 (6 bases). The CDR3 region is CASSLGRGSTDTQYF. In DNA form, the CDR3 reads TGTGCCAGCAGCTTGGGCAGGGGAAGCACAGATACGCAGTATTTT.